The rows below give T cell receptor beta chains drawn from one sample of a study of T cell responses to AZD1222 COVID-19 vaccine. Libraries were prepared by immunoSEQ multiplex PCR; TCRdb keeps only in-frame clonotypes and omits some of them. The sample records about 110,000 clones, roughly 90% being singletons. The source material was peripheral blood, sampled on day 0 of AZD1222 vaccination. The receptors originated from an adult in good health. Each CDR3 is given with its conserved first and last residue. A D gene is named only where the DNA matches it firmly. Clone sizes are given selectively: once, few, many, or a class where the clone is expanded.

J | size | D | V | DNA | CDR3
TRBJ2-1 | . | . | TRBV10-3 | TGTGCCATCAGTGAATCCACAGGAACTACATTCGGTGAGCAGTTCTTC | CAISESTGTTFGEQFF
TRBJ1-5 | . | TRBD1 | TRBV6-5 | TGTGCCAGCAGTTCCAGGACAGGGGGTATCAATCAGCCCCAGCATTTT | CASSSRTGGINQPQHF
TRBJ1-1 | . | . | TRBV7-9 | TGTGCCAGCAGCCGACCCGGGGTAACTGAAGCTTTCTTT | CASSRPGVTEAFF
TRBJ2-1 | . | . | TRBV5-4 | TGTGCCAGCAGCTCGACCGGGACCTACAATGAGCAGTTCTTC | CASSSTGTYNEQFF
TRBJ1-3 | . | . | TRBV5-1 | TGCGCCAGCAGCTTGGTTTCCCCCGGCCGCTCTGGAAACACCATATATTTT | CASSLVSPGRSGNTIYF
TRBJ1-1 | . | . | TRBV2 | TGTGCCAGCAGTGAAGTTGAACCAGGGCGAGCTTTCTTT | CASSEVEPGRAFF
TRBJ1-1 | . | TRBD1 | TRBV18 | TGTGCCAGCTCCCGAGACAGGGGGGACACTGAAGCTTTCTTT | CASSRDRGDTEAFF
TRBJ1-4 | . | . | TRBV7-9 | TGTGCCAGCAGCCCTTCTGAGGCAACTAATGAAAAACTGTTTTTT | CASSPSEATNEKLFF
TRBJ1-1 | . | . | TRBV7-9 | TGTGCCAGCAGCTTGTACACTGAAGCTTTCTTT | CASSLYTEAFF
TRBJ2-7 | . | TRBD1 | TRBV6-2/TRBV6-3 | TGTGCCAGCAGTCCCAGGACAGGACTGGGATACGAGCAGTACTTC | CASSPRTGLGYEQYF
TRBJ1-2 | once | . | TRBV12-3/TRBV12-4 | TGTGCCAGCAGTTTAGTCCCTAACTATGGCTACACCTTC | CASSLVPNYGYTF
TRBJ2-5 | . | . | TRBV19 | TGTGCCAGTAGTATATTCCCAACAAGTCGGGAGACCCAGTACTTC | CASSIFPTSRETQYF
TRBJ2-2 | . | TRBD1 | TRBV10-2 | TGCGCCAGCAGTATTACAGGGGGCTATGACACCGGGGAGCTGTTTTTT | CASSITGGYDTGELFF
TRBJ2-3 | once | . | TRBV19 | TGTGCCAGTAGTGGGACTCGGCTCCTCACAGATACGCAGTATTTT | CASSGTRLLTDTQYF
TRBJ1-5 | few | TRBD1 | TRBV19 | TGTGCCAGTAGTAACTCCGGGACAGGGGGAACGGGTAGCAATCAGCCCCAGCATTTT | CASSNSGTGGTGSNQPQHF
TRBJ1-5 | . | . | TRBV4-1 | TGCGCCAGCAGCCAAGACCTTCTACCTTCCCCCCAGCATTTT | CASSQDLLPSPQHF
TRBJ2-6 | . | . | TRBV5-1 | TGCGCCAGCAGCTACGGACAGCCTTTTGCTGGAGGGGCCAACGTCCTGACTTTC | CASSYGQPFAGGANVLTF
TRBJ2-1 | . | TRBD2 | TRBV11-3 | TGTGCCAGCAGCTTACAACTAGCGGGAAACAATGAGCAGTTCTTC | CASSLQLAGNNEQFF
TRBJ2-1 | . | . | TRBV28 | TGTGCCAGCAGTTTAGCGGGGGCGGTGGTTCGTGAGCAGTTCTTC | CASSLAGAVVREQFF
TRBJ1-2 | few | TRBD1 | TRBV3-1/TRBV3-2 | TGTGCCAGCAGCCAAGATTTGTCAGGGGGCGCCGGCTATGGCTACACCTTC | CASSQDLSGGAGYGYTF
TRBJ1-1 | once | . | TRBV6-1 | TGTGCCAGCAGTGTGGCCCGTTTTGGGGGGTTGGCCCCGGAGGCTTTCTTT | CASSVARFGGLAPEAFF
TRBJ2-2 | . | . | TRBV7-7 | TGTGCCAGCAGCACAGGGCCCGGGGAGCTGTTTTTT | CASSTGPGELFF
TRBJ2-7 | . | . | TRBV30 | TGTGCCTGGGGCAGGCAGAGCTCCTACGAGCAGTACTTC | CAWGRQSSYEQYF
TRBJ2-1 | once | . | TRBV27 | TGTGCCAGCAGTTTATTGAGGGTGAATGAGCAGTTCTTC | CASSLLRVNEQFF
TRBJ1-3 | . | . | TRBV7-2 | TGTGCCAGCAGCTTAGGCCCAGGGAAGGGAAACACCATATATTTT | CASSLGPGKGNTIYF
TRBJ2-1 | . | . | TRBV4-3 | TGCGCCAGCAGCCAAGCCAGGGGGGAGGAGTTCTTC | CASSQARGEEFF
TRBJ1-6 | . | . | TRBV6-5 | TGTGCCAGCAGTACAGAGGGCCATACTAATTCACCCCTCCACTTT | CASSTEGHTNSPLHF
TRBJ2-1 | . | TRBD2 | TRBV6-4 | TGTGCCAGCAGTGACTCCCCTGGGGGGGGTGAGCAGTTCTTC | CASSDSPGGGEQFF
TRBJ1-2 | . | . | TRBV6-1 | TGTGCCAGCAGTGCGGACAGTTATGGCTACACCTTC | CASSADSYGYTF
TRBJ1-2 | . | . | TRBV3-1/TRBV3-2 | TGTGCCAGCAGCCAAGGCCAATGGAATGGCTACACCTTC | CASSQGQWNGYTF
TRBJ2-2 | few | TRBD2 | TRBV5-1 | TGCGCCAGCCTCTCTGGTAGCGGGGGTGTTACCGGGGAGCTGTTTTTT | CASLSGSGGVTGELFF
TRBJ1-1 | . | . | TRBV30 | TGTGCCTGGGGGACGGTGAGGACTGAAGCTTTCTTT | CAWGTVRTEAFF
TRBJ1-5 | . | TRBD1 | TRBV6-5 | TGTGCCAGCAGTAGCAGGGGGTTGAACAATCAGCCCCAGCATTTT | CASSSRGLNNQPQHF
TRBJ1-3 | . | . | TRBV5-4 | TGTGCCAGCAGCTGGGGGCCGGGAAACACCATATATTTT | CASSWGPGNTIYF
TRBJ1-4 | . | . | TRBV7-6 | TGTGCCAGCAGCCGGGGGGCGGCTAATGAAAAACTGTTTTTT | CASSRGAANEKLFF
TRBJ2-4 | . | TRBD1 | TRBV19 | TGTGCCAGTAGTACTCAGACAGGGCAGAGACCCAAAAACATTCAGTACTTC | CASSTQTGQRPKNIQYF
TRBJ1-2 | . | TRBD1 | TRBV3-1/TRBV3-2 | TGTGCCAGCAGGAGGGGACAGACCAACTATGGCTACACCTTC | CASRRGQTNYGYTF
TRBJ1-2 | . | . | TRBV9 | TGTGCCAGCAGCGTAGACCCAAGCACTAACTATGGCTACACCTTC | CASSVDPSTNYGYTF
TRBJ1-6 | . | . | TRBV11-1 | TGTGCCAGCAGCTTAGATACCCATTCTTCACCCCTCCACTTT | CASSLDTHSSPLHF
TRBJ1-1 | . | . | TRBV7-9 | TGTGCCAGCAGCTTAGAGTACACTGAAGCTTTCTTT | CASSLEYTEAFF
TRBJ1-3 | . | . | TRBV9 | TGTGCCAGCAGCGTAGCTGGAACCTCTGGAAACACCATATATTTT | CASSVAGTSGNTIYF
TRBJ1-3 | . | . | TRBV6-6 | TGTGCCAGCCGAGGAGGGGCGACCATATATTTT | CASRGGATIYF